This TCR beta chain was retrieved from a study of OX40 agonist ivuxolimab in advanced cancers. Describing the broader study: The costimulatory receptor OX40 (CD134) was targeted by ivuxolimab, a fully human IgG2 agonistic monoclonal antibody. Intravenous ivuxolimab was administered to patients every 2 weeks at six dose levels: 0.01, 0.1, 0.3, 1.5, 3 and 10 mg/kg. Among the approximately 50 dose-escalation patients, some 19 had hepatocellular carcinoma, some 15 melanoma, 9 renal cell carcinoma and 9 head and neck cancer. A male proportion of roughly 80% and a mean age of approximately 60 years, ranging from 23 to 79, were recorded for the dose-escalation cohort. Prior anti-PD-1, anti-PD-L1 or anti-CTLA-4 therapy was permitted, and approximately 42% of dose-escalation patients had received checkpoint inhibitors. Partial responses occurred in three dose-escalation patients, of whom one had hepatocellular carcinoma and two had cutaneous melanoma. The purpose of peripheral TCRbeta sequencing was to test whether ivuxolimab changed TCR sequence diversity and led to clonal T-cell expansion. The monotherapy dose-escalation portion (N of about 47 patients) of the phase I ivuxolimab trial is reported in the paper.

Findings and caveats that apply to the study as a whole: Low levels of normalized T-cell clonal expansion were also seen in some patients who did not respond. On average, CD8+ T cells showed more expanded clones than CD4+ T cells after ivuxolimab. At doses from 0.1 to 3.0 mg/kg, clonal expansion was seen in both CD4+ and CD8+ blood T cells between baseline and week 6. Which antigens the clonally expanded peripheral T cells were specific for was not determined. In the 0.1-3.0 mg/kg groups, partial responders were among the patients with the lowest normalized peripheral clonal expansion, particularly in CD8+ T cells.

Patients with a history of autoimmune disease or receiving systemic immunosuppression were excluded from the trial. Peripheral blood for TCR sequencing was collected from all dose cohorts at baseline, on cycle 4 day 1, and on cycle 7 day 1. The samples were drawn from a first-in-human, open-label, multicenter phase I dose-escalation trial of ivuxolimab. Adults with locally advanced or metastatic head and neck squamous cell, hepatocellular, melanoma or renal cell carcinoma were enrolled in the trial. Before TCR sequencing, CD4+ and CD8+ T cells were separately sorted from peripheral blood. To sequence the TCRbeta CDR3 region, genomic DNA was isolated from the sorted cells. The immunoSEQ Assay was used to sequence the TCRbeta CDR3 regions. The source is immuneACCESS, and TCRdb retained only in-frame sequences with V and J called. Part of the clones is not carried over; for the studies checked, unresolved V genes explain less than half of this, and the remainder is unexplained. In all, the sample holds under 90,000 clones, and approximately 94% of those were seen once. Jointly, the top ten make up approximately 14% of the sample.

As encoded in the germline V gene, CDR1 is MRHNA while CDR2 is SNTAGT. The junction shows trimming of 3 bases on V and 7 bases on J, and the gene matches do not reach 8 bases of it. From the cysteine up to the phenylalanine, the CDR3 has a length of 15 residues. CDR3 DNA only is kept here, 45 bases in frame from base 1. Comments on this clone: The specificity of this receptor is unknown. There are no base qualities to consult, and no much larger clone falls within one base.

The receptor chain draws on TRBV6-4 and TRBJ2-1, and 8 bases in between align with TRBD1. This TCR came from an adult with an advanced solid tumor such as melanoma, head and neck, liver or kidney cancer. The sample consisted of CD4+ or CD8+ T cells sorted from blood, taken in a trial of the OX40 agonist ivuxolimab. The bases are TGTGCCAGCAGTGAAAACAGGGGGGTAAGGAATGAGCAGTTCTTC. Its amino acids are CASSENRGVRNEQFF.